The rows below give T cell receptor beta chains drawn from one sample of a study of a mutant IDH1 vaccine in newly diagnosed glioma. Libraries were prepared by immunoSEQ multiplex PCR; TCRdb keeps only in-frame clonotypes and omits some of them. The sample includes 50,000 to 75,000 clones, about four fifths of them seen just once. Their target antigens are unknown. The sequencing here drew on PBMCs, taken from a glioma patient whose treatment included an IDH1 peptide vaccine. The receptors come from a man aged 45-65 years with glioma. Both conserved end residues are part of each CDR3. The order of the fields is J gene, V gene, clone size, D gene, CDR3 protein, CDR3 DNA. A D gene is named only where the DNA matches it firmly. Size tells how often a clone was seen (once, few, many) or the class of an expanded clone, and some rows leave it out.

j_gene: TRBJ2-7
v_gene: TRBV27
abundance: .
d_gene: .
CDR3aa: CASSLRASANEQYF
CDR3nt: TGTGCCAGCAGTTTACGGGCTAGCGCTAACGAGCAGTACTTC

j_gene: TRBJ2-2
v_gene: TRBV29-1
abundance: once
d_gene: .
CDR3aa: CSVYSHAGELFF
CDR3nt: TGCAGCGTTTATTCCCATGCCGGGGAGCTGTTTTTT

j_gene: TRBJ1-5
v_gene: TRBV6-1
abundance: .
d_gene: TRBD1
CDR3aa: CASSSGGTGDQPQHF
CDR3nt: TGTGCCAGCAGTTCCGGTGGGACAGGCGACCAGCCCCAGCATTTT

j_gene: TRBJ1-5
v_gene: TRBV2
abundance: .
d_gene: .
CDR3aa: CASSLGSLGNQPQHF
CDR3nt: TGTGCCAGCAGTCTCGGGTCCCTTGGGAATCAGCCCCAGCATTTT

j_gene: TRBJ1-1
v_gene: TRBV18
abundance: .
d_gene: .
CDR3aa: CASSPGNMNTEAFF
CDR3nt: TGTGCCAGCTCACCCGGTAATATGAACACTGAAGCTTTCTTT

j_gene: TRBJ2-7
v_gene: TRBV29-1
abundance: .
d_gene: TRBD2
CDR3aa: CSVGEGGPGEQYF
CDR3nt: TGCAGCGTTGGGGAGGGAGGGCCAGGCGAGCAGTACTTC

j_gene: TRBJ2-7
v_gene: TRBV18
abundance: .
d_gene: .
CDR3aa: CASSPEGAYEQYF
CDR3nt: TGTGCCAGCTCACCAGAGGGGGCCTACGAGCAGTACTTC

j_gene: TRBJ1-1
v_gene: TRBV7-9
abundance: once
d_gene: .
CDR3aa: CASSLRGRNTEAFF
CDR3nt: TGTGCCAGCAGCTTAAGGGGACGGAACACTGAAGCTTTCTTT

j_gene: TRBJ1-2
v_gene: TRBV6-5
abundance: .
d_gene: .
CDR3aa: CASSSDNYGYTF
CDR3nt: TGTGCCAGCAGTTCCGATAACTATGGCTACACCTTC

j_gene: TRBJ2-2
v_gene: TRBV27
abundance: .
d_gene: .
CDR3aa: CASSLSLGGLNTGELFF
CDR3nt: TGTGCCAGCAGTTTGTCTTTGGGGGGGCTGAACACCGGGGAGCTGTTTTTT

j_gene: TRBJ1-6
v_gene: TRBV6-5
abundance: .
d_gene: TRBD1
CDR3aa: CASSSTGGTLHF
CDR3nt: TGTGCCAGCAGTTCCACAGGGGGCACCCTCCACTTT

j_gene: TRBJ1-1
v_gene: TRBV19
abundance: few
d_gene: TRBD1
CDR3aa: CASRDRASEAFF
CDR3nt: TGTGCCAGTAGGGACAGGGCTTCTGAAGCTTTCTTT

j_gene: TRBJ1-4
v_gene: TRBV2
abundance: .
d_gene: .
CDR3aa: CASRLDRAEKLFF
CDR3nt: TGTGCCAGCAGGTTGGATCGGGCTGAAAAACTGTTTTTT

j_gene: TRBJ1-2
v_gene: TRBV10-3
abundance: .
d_gene: .
CDR3aa: CAISERLPDSNGYTF
CDR3nt: TGTGCCATCAGTGAGAGGCTCCCAGACAGCAATGGCTACACCTTC

j_gene: TRBJ1-1
v_gene: TRBV9
abundance: few
d_gene: .
CDR3aa: CASSVGPTQSRARTNTEAFF
CDR3nt: TGTGCCAGCAGCGTAGGGCCGACGCAGTCCAGGGCGCGCACTAACACTGAAGCTTTCTTT

j_gene: TRBJ2-7
v_gene: TRBV2
abundance: .
d_gene: .
CDR3aa: CASSLDSYEQYF
CDR3nt: TGTGCCAGCAGCTTGGATTCCTACGAGCAGTACTTC

j_gene: TRBJ1-3
v_gene: TRBV7-2
abundance: .
d_gene: TRBD1
CDR3aa: CASSHDRVFGNTIYF
CDR3nt: TGTGCCAGCAGCCACGACAGGGTCTTTGGAAACACCATATATTTT

j_gene: TRBJ1-5
v_gene: TRBV5-3
abundance: .
d_gene: .
CDR3aa: CARSQTGYSQPQHF
CDR3nt: TGTGCCAGAAGCCAAACAGGGTACAGTCAGCCCCAGCATTTT

j_gene: TRBJ2-7
v_gene: TRBV14
abundance: .
d_gene: .
CDR3aa: CASSLGGGFYEQYF
CDR3nt: TGTGCCAGCAGCCTCGGCGGCGGCTTCTACGAGCAGTACTTC

j_gene: TRBJ2-5
v_gene: TRBV9
abundance: .
d_gene: .
CDR3aa: CASSVGVQREETQYF
CDR3nt: TGTGCCAGCAGCGTAGGGGTACAGCGAGAAGAGACCCAGTACTTC

j_gene: TRBJ1-4
v_gene: TRBV19
abundance: medium-sized
d_gene: .
CDR3aa: CASSTLGAPEEEKLFF
CDR3nt: TGTGCCAGTAGTACCCTCGGGGCCCCCGAGGAAGAAAAACTGTTTTTT

j_gene: TRBJ2-7
v_gene: TRBV9
abundance: .
d_gene: .
CDR3aa: CASSDRFYEQYF
CDR3nt: TGTGCCAGCAGCGACCGGTTCTACGAGCAGTACTTC

j_gene: TRBJ1-2
v_gene: TRBV10-3
abundance: .
d_gene: .
CDR3aa: CAAESQQGYTF
CDR3nt: TGTGCCGCCGAAAGCCAGCAAGGCTACACCTTC

j_gene: TRBJ2-3
v_gene: TRBV7-8
abundance: .
d_gene: .
CDR3aa: CASSFSWGREGDTQYF
CDR3nt: TGTGCCAGCAGCTTCTCGTGGGGCAGGGAAGGGGATACGCAGTATTTT

j_gene: TRBJ1-2
v_gene: TRBV5-5
abundance: few
d_gene: TRBD1
CDR3aa: CASSIDRDGYTF
CDR3nt: TGTGCCAGCAGCATTGACAGGGATGGCTACACCTTC

j_gene: TRBJ2-7
v_gene: TRBV4-1
abundance: .
d_gene: TRBD1
CDR3aa: CASSPGQGPPHEQYF
CDR3nt: TGCGCCAGCAGCCCGGGACAGGGTCCACCCCACGAGCAGTACTTC

j_gene: TRBJ2-7
v_gene: TRBV7-9
abundance: .
d_gene: TRBD1
CDR3aa: CASSFPRDRGTYEQYF
CDR3nt: TGTGCCAGCAGCTTCCCCCGGGACAGGGGGACCTACGAGCAGTACTTC

j_gene: TRBJ1-3
v_gene: TRBV6-6
abundance: once
d_gene: TRBD1
CDR3aa: CASSPGQADSGNTIYF
CDR3nt: TGTGCCAGCAGCCCGGGACAGGCGGACTCTGGAAACACCATATATTTT

j_gene: TRBJ2-7
v_gene: TRBV5-4
abundance: .
d_gene: TRBD1
CDR3aa: CASSGGQGGYEQYF
CDR3nt: TGTGCCAGCAGCGGGGGACAGGGAGGCTACGAGCAGTACTTC

j_gene: TRBJ2-7
v_gene: TRBV5-4
abundance: .
d_gene: TRBD2
CDR3aa: CASSPVAGGPGEQYF
CDR3nt: TGTGCCAGCAGCCCGGTAGCGGGGGGGCCTGGCGAGCAGTACTTC

j_gene: TRBJ2-1
v_gene: TRBV11-2
abundance: .
d_gene: TRBD2
CDR3aa: CASSSGLVGHEQFF
CDR3nt: TGTGCCAGCAGCTCCGGACTAGTAGGCCATGAGCAGTTCTTC

j_gene: TRBJ2-1
v_gene: TRBV6-4
abundance: medium-sized
d_gene: TRBD2
CDR3aa: CASSGTSGSYNEQFF
CDR3nt: TGTGCCAGCAGTGGGACTAGCGGCTCCTACAATGAGCAGTTCTTC

j_gene: TRBJ1-5
v_gene: TRBV27
abundance: .
d_gene: .
CDR3aa: CASSRWGQPQHF
CDR3nt: TGTGCCAGCAGTAGGTGGGGCCAGCCCCAGCATTTT

j_gene: TRBJ1-2
v_gene: TRBV6-4
abundance: few
d_gene: TRBD1
CDR3aa: CASRKTPGGGYGYTF
CDR3nt: TGTGCCAGCAGAAAAACCCCAGGGGGCGGCTATGGCTACACCTTC

j_gene: TRBJ2-3
v_gene: TRBV11-3
abundance: .
d_gene: .
CDR3aa: CASSLGGPGGTDTQYF
CDR3nt: TGTGCCAGCAGCTTAGGGGGCCCCGGGGGCACAGATACGCAGTATTTT

j_gene: TRBJ2-7
v_gene: TRBV4-1
abundance: .
d_gene: TRBD2
CDR3aa: CASSTQLAAGYEQYF
CDR3nt: TGCGCCAGCAGCACCCAACTAGCGGCGGGGTACGAGCAGTACTTC

j_gene: TRBJ2-7
v_gene: TRBV6-1
abundance: .
d_gene: .
CDR3aa: CASSEVMGHGYEQYF
CDR3nt: TGTGCCAGCAGTGAAGTGATGGGCCACGGTTACGAGCAGTACTTC

j_gene: TRBJ2-5
v_gene: TRBV7-9
abundance: once
d_gene: .
CDR3aa: CASSLVLRDQETQYF
CDR3nt: TGTGCCAGCAGCTTAGTACTCAGGGACCAAGAGACCCAGTACTTC

j_gene: TRBJ2-3
v_gene: TRBV13
abundance: once
d_gene: TRBD2
CDR3aa: CASSPGRDGVTDTQYF
CDR3nt: TGTGCCAGCAGCCCAGGGAGGGATGGGGTCACAGATACGCAGTATTTT

j_gene: TRBJ2-5
v_gene: TRBV4-1
abundance: .
d_gene: .
CDR3aa: CASSQGDQGRETQYF
CDR3nt: TGCGCCAGCAGCCAAGGGGACCAGGGGCGAGAGACCCAGTACTTC

j_gene: TRBJ1-1
v_gene: TRBV6-5
abundance: few
d_gene: TRBD1
CDR3aa: CASSYLTGTEAFF
CDR3nt: TGTGCCAGCAGTTACTTGACAGGGACTGAAGCTTTCTTT

j_gene: TRBJ2-2
v_gene: TRBV4-3
abundance: many
d_gene: TRBD1
CDR3aa: CASSQYTGTGGGELFF
CDR3nt: TGCGCCAGCAGCCAGTATACCGGGACAGGGGGCGGGGAGCTGTTTTTT

j_gene: TRBJ2-3
v_gene: TRBV10-2
abundance: .
d_gene: TRBD2
CDR3aa: CASRRSSGKADTQYF
CDR3nt: TGCGCCAGCAGGAGGTCCAGCGGGAAGGCAGATACGCAGTATTTT

j_gene: TRBJ2-2
v_gene: TRBV2
abundance: .
d_gene: .
CDR3aa: CASSERQALAGELFF
CDR3nt: TGTGCCAGCAGTGAAAGACAGGCCCTGGCCGGGGAGCTGTTTTTT

j_gene: TRBJ1-1
v_gene: TRBV6-4
abundance: .
d_gene: .
CDR3aa: CASRTRATNTEAFF
CDR3nt: TGTGCCAGCAGGACGCGAGCTACAAACACTGAAGCTTTCTTT

j_gene: TRBJ1-2
v_gene: TRBV25-1
abundance: .
d_gene: .
CDR3aa: CASRTGGGYTF
CDR3nt: TGTGCCAGCAGGACAGGTGGGGGCTACACCTTC

j_gene: TRBJ2-5
v_gene: TRBV9
abundance: .
d_gene: .
CDR3aa: CASSVAGEETQYF
CDR3nt: TGTGCCAGCAGCGTAGCAGGAGAAGAGACCCAGTACTTC

j_gene: TRBJ2-3
v_gene: TRBV15
abundance: .
d_gene: TRBD2
CDR3aa: CATSRGQRTSTDTQYF
CDR3nt: TGTGCCACCAGCAGAGGTCAACGGACTAGTACAGATACGCAGTATTTT

j_gene: TRBJ2-1
v_gene: TRBV4-2
abundance: .
d_gene: TRBD2
CDR3aa: CASSPETSGRAYEQFF
CDR3nt: TGTGCCAGCAGCCCGGAGACGAGCGGGAGGGCCTATGAGCAGTTCTTC

j_gene: TRBJ2-2
v_gene: TRBV2
abundance: .
d_gene: TRBD2
CDR3aa: CASSEVSGANTGELFF
CDR3nt: TGTGCCAGCAGTGAGGTTAGCGGGGCGAACACCGGGGAGCTGTTTTTT

j_gene: TRBJ1-1
v_gene: TRBV18
abundance: .
d_gene: .
CDR3aa: CASSPPSVLNTEAFF
CDR3nt: TGTGCCAGCTCACCACCGTCGGTCCTGAACACTGAAGCTTTCTTT

j_gene: TRBJ1-4
v_gene: TRBV30
abundance: .
d_gene: .
CDR3aa: CAWSGRWEKLFF
CDR3nt: TGTGCCTGGTCGGGACGCTGGGAAAAACTGTTTTTT